Listed below are T cell receptor beta chains from one sample, sequenced in a study of blood T cell repertoires in COVID-19. This table comes from immunoSEQ multiplex PCR, and its TCRdb copy is limited to in-frame clones, with some not included. The sample lists almost 350,000 clones, around 90% occurring once. Sequenced material: peripheral blood. All receptors derive from a woman aged 55-70 years with COVID-19, enrolled during active disease. CDR3s include the opening cysteine and the closing phenylalanine or tryptophan. The D gene is left open where the match is weak. Size is omitted from some rows. Given values are once, few, many or a class for expanded clones.

cdr3_aa cdr3_nt cdr3_length j_call v_call clone_size d_call
CASSLVRGEKLFF TGTGCCAGCAGCTTAGTCCGGGGTGAAAAACTGTTTTTT 13 TRBJ1-4 TRBV7-6 - -
CASSLGLAGRGTDTQYF TGTGCCAGCAGCTTAGGACTAGCAGGGCGGGGCACAGATACGCAGTATTTT 17 TRBJ2-3 TRBV7-2 - TRBD2
CASSGTGYNEQFF TGTGCCAGCAGTGGGACAGGGTACAATGAGCAGTTCTTC 13 TRBJ2-1 TRBV25-1 - TRBD1
CASSPIRGRQETQYF TGTGCCAGCAGCCCCATCAGGGGCCGACAAGAGACCCAGTACTTC 15 TRBJ2-5 TRBV11-2 - -
CASSPNRGGGTEAFF TGTGCCAGCAGCCCGAATCGAGGCGGGGGGACTGAAGCTTTCTTT 15 TRBJ1-1 TRBV16 - -
CASSPYGTGAHEQYF TGTGCCAGCTCCCCGTACGGGACAGGGGCCCACGAGCAGTACTTC 15 TRBJ2-7 TRBV18 - TRBD1
CASSHLPYRGDEKLFF TGCGCCAGCAGCCACCTCCCGTACAGGGGGGACGAAAAACTGTTTTTT 16 TRBJ1-4 TRBV4-1 - TRBD1
CASSTGGGLGTEAFF TGTGCCAGTAGTACGGGAGGGGGTCTCGGCACTGAAGCTTTCTTT 15 TRBJ1-1 TRBV19 - -
CASSLAGGPTDTQYF TGTGCCAGCAGCTTAGCGGGGGGGCCGACAGATACGCAGTATTTT 15 TRBJ2-3 TRBV7-9 - -
CASIDRNSNQPQHF TGTGCCAGTATCGACAGGAATAGCAATCAGCCCCAGCATTTT 14 TRBJ1-5 TRBV19 - -
CASSRGQQSHSGNTIYF TGCGCCAGCAGCAGGGGTCAGCAGTCGCACTCTGGAAACACCATATATTTT 17 TRBJ1-3 TRBV5-1 - -
CASSYRGQGRNEQFF TGTGCCAGCAGTTACCGAGGACAGGGTCGCAATGAGCAGTTCTTC 15 TRBJ2-1 TRBV6-5 - TRBD1
CASRPGTVNSPLHF TGTGCCAGCAGGCCCGGGACAGTCAATTCACCCCTCCACTTT 14 TRBJ1-6 TRBV7-3 - TRBD1
CASSQDAGGRSYNSPLHF TGTGCCAGCAGCCAAGATGCCGGGGGACGCTCCTATAATTCACCCCTCCACTTT 18 TRBJ1-6 TRBV4-2 few -
CASSLGTGVQETQYF TGTGCCAGCAGCTTAGGGACAGGGGTACAAGAGACCCAGTACTTC 15 TRBJ2-5 TRBV11-2 - TRBD1
CASSPWEGHTIYF TGTGCCAGCAGTCCCTGGGAGGGCCACACCATATATTTT 13 TRBJ1-3 TRBV25-1 - -
CASSDSPGHPGGYTF TGTGCCAGCAGTGACTCCCCGGGACACCCTGGCGGCTACACCTTC 15 TRBJ1-2 TRBV6-4 - -
CASSVGTGVSNQPQHF TGTGCCAGCAGCGTCGGGACAGGGGTTAGCAATCAGCCCCAGCATTTT 16 TRBJ1-5 TRBV9 - TRBD1
CAWSLEFLAGVTGELFF TGTGCCTGGAGTCTAGAGTTCCTAGCGGGGGTCACCGGGGAGCTGTTTTTT 17 TRBJ2-2 TRBV30 - TRBD2
CASSLGQGRSYNSPLHF TGTGCCAGCAGTCTCGGACAGGGCAGGTCCTATAATTCACCCCTCCACTTT 17 TRBJ1-6 TRBV6-6 - TRBD1
CASSGTPGTGASYGYTF TGTGCCAGCAGCGGCACCCCCGGGACAGGGGCCTCCTATGGCTACACCTTC 17 TRBJ1-2 TRBV2 - TRBD1
CALSQGSGQISPQPQHF TGCGCCCTCAGTCAAGGGTCCGGACAGATCTCTCCCCAGCCCCAGCATTTT 17 TRBJ1-5 TRBV23-1 - -
CASTTTRRPTGELFF TGTGCCAGCACCACCACTAGGCGACCCACCGGGGAGCTGTTTTTT 15 TRBJ2-2 TRBV6-6 - -
CASSYTGSENTIYF TGTGCCAGCAGCTATACAGGGAGCGAAAACACCATATATTTT 14 TRBJ1-3 TRBV3-1/TRBV3-2 - -
CASSLLGASGTDTQYF TGTGCCAGCAGTTTATTGGGCGCCTCGGGCACAGATACGCAGTATTTT 16 TRBJ2-3 TRBV28 - -
CASSPPENREYQPQHF TGTGCCAGCTCACCACCCGAAAACAGGGAGTATCAGCCCCAGCATTTT 16 TRBJ1-5 TRBV18 - -
CAQLLPPPSSYNEQFF TGCGCCCAACTCCTCCCCCCACCGAGCTCCTACAATGAGCAGTTCTTC 16 TRBJ2-1 TRBV5-1 - -
CAWSTGVKVNSPLHF TGTGCCTGGAGTACAGGGGTCAAGGTGAATTCACCCCTCCACTTT 15 TRBJ1-6 TRBV30 - TRBD1
CASTSGDRLQETQYF TGTGCCAGCACCTCTGGGGACAGGCTCCAAGAGACCCAGTACTTC 15 TRBJ2-5 TRBV7-9 - TRBD1
CARSTSGGVKTDTQYF TGTGCCAGAAGCACTTCCGGGGGGGTGAAAACAGATACGCAGTATTTT 16 TRBJ2-3 TRBV5-3 - TRBD2
CASSPRESPEKLFF TGTGCCAGCAGTCCACGGGAGAGCCCTGAAAAACTGTTTTTT 14 TRBJ1-4 TRBV27 once -
CASSPSRPSRGYTF TGTGCCAGCAGTCCTTCCAGGCCATCGAGAGGCTACACCTTC 14 TRBJ1-2 TRBV28 few -
CAWKSGQGFDEQFF TGTGCCTGGAAGTCTGGACAGGGTTTCGATGAGCAGTTCTTC 14 TRBJ2-1 TRBV30 - TRBD1
CASRSGQPNLSNEQFF TGTGCCAGCAGATCGGGACAGCCGAACCTAAGCAATGAGCAGTTCTTC 16 TRBJ2-1 TRBV5-8 - TRBD1
CASSRQAMNTEAFF TGTGCCAGTAGTCGGCAGGCCATGAACACTGAAGCTTTCTTT 14 TRBJ1-1 TRBV19 - -
CASSPRQGATNEKLFF TGCGCCAGCAGCCCAAGACAGGGAGCAACTAATGAAAAACTGTTTTTT 16 TRBJ1-4 TRBV5-1 - TRBD1
CASSETPGGGYEQYF TGTGCCAGCAGTGAAACCCCAGGGGGCGGTTACGAGCAGTACTTC 15 TRBJ2-7 TRBV6-4 - TRBD1
CASSAGLSNQPQHF TGCGCCAGCAGTGCTGGGCTTAGCAATCAGCCCCAGCATTTT 14 TRBJ1-5 TRBV10-1 - -
CAWSVFGEFEQFF TGTGCCTGGAGTGTATTCGGTGAGTTTGAGCAGTTCTTC 13 TRBJ2-1 TRBV30 - -
CASSPDSVSNQPQHF TGTGCCAGCTCACCGGACAGCGTAAGCAATCAGCCCCAGCATTTT 15 TRBJ1-5 TRBV18 - -
CAISVGAYTGELFF TGTGCCATCAGTGTTGGGGCGTACACCGGGGAGCTGTTTTTT 14 TRBJ2-2 TRBV10-3 - -